Listed here are 15 T cell receptor beta chains from one sample, sequenced in a study of T-cell memory formation after mild COVID-19. TCRdb re-derived calls from the 5' RACE reads in MiXCR, one entry per CDR3 protein. The sample lists some 340,000 distinct CDR3 sequences, around 13% occurring once. Source material: PBMCs or a T cell subset sorted from them (not recorded which). These TCRs come from a man aged 18 to 30 who had mild COVID-19 (a few samples of this study predate the infection). Cell type and time point are not known.

The V call is TRBV29-1, the J call TRBJ2-7; D possibly corresponds to TRBD2 (7 bases). The CDR3 sequence is 12 residues long. Germline assignment: CDR1 SQVTM and CDR2 ANQGSEA. V lost 7 bases and J lost 7, with 17 bases in between. In nucleotides, the CDR3 is TGCAGCGCCCCGGGGGGCAACGGGGAGCAGTACTTC. Amino acid sequence: CSAPGGNGEQYF.

This clonotype was counted only a few times. The chain employs TRBV7-2 and TRBJ2-1, with TRBD2 matching 8 bases. V dropped 0 bases and J dropped 10; count of bases not matched to a gene: 2. Germline V gives CDR1 SGHTA, CDR2 FQGNSA. This CDR3 contains 13 residues. The CDR3 sequence: CASSLAQRGEQFF. Here the CDR3 DNA reads TGTGCCAGCAGCTTAGCCCAGCGGGGGGAGCAGTTCTTC.

The chain recombines TRBV4-3 with TRBJ1-6; weak D call: TRBD1 (6 bases). The CDR3 is made up of 15 amino acids. Germline values: CDR1 LGHNA, CDR2 YSLEER. Trimming cost V 2 bases and J 6 bases, with 11 bases left between them. Here the CDR3 reads CASSQTGTSNSPLHF. The DNA of the CDR3 is TGCGCCAGCAGCCAAACCGGGACAAGTAATTCACCCCTCCACTTT.

The CDR3 spells CSARAEPPRSLGDTQYF. The CDR3 nucleotides read TGCAGTGCTAGAGCAGAGCCCCCTAGATCCCTAGGAGATACGCAGTATTTT. The rearrangement joins TRBV20-1 to TRBJ2-3; D call uncertain. This CDR3 region has 17 residues. The V and J ends lost 1 base and 5 bases respectively, with 22 bases between them. The V gene's germline CDR1 is DFQATT and CDR2 SNEGSKA (reference sequence).

The chain employs TRBV5-6 and TRBJ1-1; 8 nucleotides match TRBD1. This CDR3 spans 18 amino acids. Trimming at V came to 5 bases and at J to 0 bases, leaving 15 bases not matched to a gene. Germline V gene lookup returns CDR1 SGHDT and CDR2 YYEEEE. Written as DNA, the CDR3 is TGTGCCAGCAGTACAGGGGGGGTATCCGGGGCCATGAACACTGAAGCTTTCTTT. This translates into CASSTGGVSGAMNTEAFF.

This clonotype was counted a few times. The chain joins TRBV12-3 or TRBV12-4 to TRBJ2-2, with D maybe TRBD1 (6 bases). The CDR3 covers 14 residues. Trimming pared 3 bases from V and 8 bases from J, leaving 13 bases between. The CDR3 sequence is CASSFSRTGGELFF. The DNA for the CDR3 is TGTGCCAGCAGTTTCTCCCGCACAGGGGGGGAGCTGTTTTTT.

V gene TRBV15 combines with J gene TRBJ2-7, with 12 bases fitting TRBD1. The germline V gene has CDR1 LNHNV and CDR2 YYDKDF (reference sequence). V lost 3 bases and J lost 4; bases outside the gene matches: 4. The CDR3 spans 15 residues. This chain's CDR3 is CATSSPGQGAYEQYF. The CDR3, as DNA: TGTGCCACCAGCAGTCCGGGACAGGGGGCTTACGAGCAGTACTTC.

This clonotype was seen a few times. The chain joins TRBV5-1 to TRBJ2-3, with 9 positions matching TRBD1. J gave up 6 bases and V 6 bases, and 5 bases lay outside the gene matches. CDR1 and CDR2 from the germline V gene are SGHRS and YFSETQ. The CDR3 is 13 residues long. CDR3 protein: CASTGQGFDTQYF. The CDR3 DNA sequence: TGCGCCAGCACCGGACAGGGGTTTGATACGCAGTATTTT.

This clonotype was counted a few times. This sequence joins TRBV7-2 and TRBJ2-3; the D gene is possibly TRBD1 (5 bases). Germline V gene data show CDR1 as SGHTA and CDR2 as FQGNSA. This CDR3 region has 14 residues. V lost 5 bases and J 2 bases, leaving 11 bases between the germline ends. The DNA for the CDR3 is TGTGCCAGCAGCGGAAGGGGCCTCACAGATACGCAGTATTTT. It yields the protein CASSGRGLTDTQYF.

This clonotype was recorded a few times. The rearrangement links TRBV3-1 to TRBJ1-5; D not certain. The CDR3 has 14 amino acids. Germline values: CDR1 LGHDT, CDR2 YNNKEL (reference sequence). Trimming shortened V by 3 bases and J by 2 bases, and 8 bases separated the two germline ends. The CDR3 loop is CASSHGRRNQPQHF. The CDR3 DNA follows: TGTGCCAGCAGCCACGGACGGCGCAATCAGCCCCAGCATTTT.

The CDR3 DNA follows: TGTGCCAGCAGTTTTCGCAGGGTGGCCACCGGGGAGCTGTTTTTT. Amino acid sequence: CASSFRRVATGELFF. J is TRBJ2-2 and V is TRBV12-3 or TRBV12-4, with a possible D match to TRBD1 (5 bases). The CDR3 sequence is 15 residues long. Trimming took 3 bases from V and 4 from J, leaving 12 bases between them.

The chain has TRBV7-9 and TRBJ2-1; D might be TRBD2 (6 bases). Germline loops: CDR1 SEHNR, CDR2 FQNEAQ (reference sequence). The CDR3 extends over 15 amino acids. V gave up 4 bases and J gave up 0 bases, with 10 bases separating them. DNA of the CDR3: TGTGCCAGCAGCTCCGGGAGCCGCTCCTACAATGAGCAGTTCTTC. Translating it yields CASSSGSRSYNEQFF.

There are a few counts of this clonotype. The chain is built from TRBV6-5 and TRBJ2-7; D is perhaps TRBD1 (6 bases). CDR1 is MNHEY, CDR2 SVGAGI, per germline. The CDR3 extends over 15 amino acids. The ends were cut back, 0 bases at V and 3 bases at J, with 12 bases in the middle. The CDR3 here is CASSYSGTTIYEQYF. CDR3 DNA sequence: TGTGCCAGCAGTTACTCGGGGACAACTATCTACGAGCAGTACTTC.

This rearrangement joins TRBV3-1 to TRBJ1-5, with D possibly matching TRBD1 (6 bases). Trimming cost V 1 base and J 0 bases, with 10 bases left between them. Looked up from germline, CDR1 is LGHDT and CDR2 is YNNKEL (reference sequence). The CDR3 is 16 residues long. In nucleotides, the CDR3 is TGTGCCAGCAGCCAAGGGACAGTAAATAGCAATCAGCCCCAGCATTTT. As protein: CASSQGTVNSNQPQHF.

The V call is TRBV6-5, the J call TRBJ2-1, with D possibly being TRBD1 or TRBD2 (6 bases each). CDR1 and CDR2 from the germline V gene are MNHEY and SVGAGI. The CDR3 has 16 amino acids. V shed 6 bases and J shed 2 bases, with 17 bases lying between them. CDR3 in DNA: TGTGCCAGCAGCCCTCTAGGAGGGGACACCTACAATGAGCAGTTCTTC. Its translation: CASSPLGGDTYNEQFF.